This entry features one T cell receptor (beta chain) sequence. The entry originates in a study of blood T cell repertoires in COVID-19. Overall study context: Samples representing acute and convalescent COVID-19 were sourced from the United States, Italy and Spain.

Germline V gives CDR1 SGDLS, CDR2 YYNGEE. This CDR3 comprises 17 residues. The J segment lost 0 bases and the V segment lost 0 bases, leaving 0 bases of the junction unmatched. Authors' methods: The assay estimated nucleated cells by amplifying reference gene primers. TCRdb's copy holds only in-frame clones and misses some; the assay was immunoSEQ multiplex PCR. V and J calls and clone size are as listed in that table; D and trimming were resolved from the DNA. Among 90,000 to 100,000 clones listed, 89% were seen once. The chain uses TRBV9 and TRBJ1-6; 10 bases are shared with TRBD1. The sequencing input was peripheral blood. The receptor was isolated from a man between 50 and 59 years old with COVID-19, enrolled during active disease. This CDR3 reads CASSVGTGGSYNSPLHF. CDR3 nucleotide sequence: TGTGCCAGCAGCGTAGGGACAGGGGGCTCCTATAATTCACCCCTCCACTTT.